This entry describes one T cell receptor beta chain. This CDR3 region has 17 residues. Looked up from germline, CDR1 is SGHTA and CDR2 is FQGNSA. The V gene end was trimmed by 4 bases and the J gene end by 5 bases; junction bases not matched to a gene: 10. TCRdb's table, derived via immunoSEQ multiplex PCR, lists solely in-frame clones and lacks some. This sample has approximately 280,000 clones, with roughly 91% found just once. Cohort 3 donors were reported recovered after two negative PCRs, clearance, or symptom resolution. These data are taken from a study of blood T cell repertoires in COVID-19. The V call is TRBV7-2, the J call TRBJ2-5; the match to TRBD2 covers 13 bases. The sequence derives from a woman aged 55-69 years who had recovered from COVID-19. Material for sequencing was PBMCs or T cells enriched from blood (not recorded which). The CDR3, as DNA: TGTGCCAGCAGCTCCCCCCGACTAGCGGGAGGTGGGGAGACCCAGTACTTC. It is translated as CASSSPRLAGGGETQYF. The entire variable domain, with the rest obtained from reference TRBV7-2 and TRBJ2-5, is as follows: GAGVSQSPSNKVTEKGKDVELRCDPISGHTALYWYRQSLGQGLEFLIYFQGNSAPDKSGLPSDRFSAERTGGSVSTLTIQRTQQEDSAVYLCASSSPRLAGGGETQYFGPGTRLLVL.